This TCR beta chain is from a study of PD-1 blockade in mismatch repair-deficient tumors. Study summary: All were previously treated, progressing patients with about a dozen mismatch repair-deficient cancer types.

Produced via immunoSEQ multiplex PCR; TCRdb's table is partial and in-frame only. Of around 15,000 clones in the sample, 80% to 85% were seen once. Germline V CDR1 and CDR2: SNHLY, FYNNEI. The CDR3 contains 14 residues. V gave up 4 bases and J gave up 3 bases; unmatched junction bases: 3. Study-wide points: Rapid post-treatment expansion, then contraction, generally preceding radiologic response, marked tumor-resident clones.

Only one count was recorded for this clone. What it binds is not known. The sample here was PBMCs, taken 4 weeks after starting pembrolizumab. The genes are TRBV2 and TRBJ2-7; TRBD2 matches at 10 bases. The receptor comes from an adult with mismatch repair-deficient cancer. The DNA of the CDR3 is TGTGCCAGCAGTGTTCTAGCGGGAGACTACGAGCAGTACTTC. Translating gives CASSVLAGDYEQYF.